This T cell receptor (beta chain) stems from a study of control samples from healthy donors and cancer patients. Produced via immunoSEQ multiplex PCR; TCRdb's table is partial and in-frame only. The sample records roughly 200,000 clones, 90% to 95% being singletons. Germline-derived CDR1 and CDR2 are MNHNS and SASEGT. The CDR3 spans 16 residues. J was trimmed by 7 bases and V by 4 bases; bases with no gene match: 7. The V call is TRBV6-1, the J call TRBJ2-1; 13 bases are a match to TRBD2. The sequencing input was blood. The sequence was collected from a man aged 45-65 years in good health. CDR3 DNA sequence: TGTGCCAGCAGTGCCCAACTAGCGGGGGGGCCGAATGAGCAGTTCTTC. The encoded protein is CASSAQLAGGPNEQFF.